This TCR beta chain was obtained from a study of CD8+ T cells in alopecia areata. Looking at the study overall: At a dose of 5 to 10 mg twice daily, oral tofacitinib was given to treated patients. Notes on the study in general: Mice showed TCR sharing more clearly than patients did, possibly owing to HLA. Persistence of many expanded lesional clones was seen in scalp and blood during tofacitinib. For lesional scalp, especially alopecia totalis/universalis, clonality was higher than in normal scalp.

The V and J ends lost 4 bases and 0 bases respectively, with 13 bases between them. The CDR3 extends over 17 amino acids. CDR1 is LGHNA, CDR2 YSLEER, per germline. Following RNA extraction, reverse transcription yielded cDNA that acted as the sequencing template. Libraries were prepared by immunoSEQ multiplex PCR; TCRdb keeps only in-frame clonotypes and omits some of them. Among roughly 200,000 clones, roughly 50% were seen once, and the ten largest hold 9.5% to 14%. This clone showed up just a few times. Its matching antigen is unknown. Treatment meaning: oral pan-JAK inhibitor, 5-10 mg twice daily. The chain combines TRBV4-3 with TRBJ2-6, with D maybe TRBD1 (6 bases). The receptor was derived from a human donor with alopecia areata. The specimen was CD8+ T cells sorted from blood, collected at week 24, from a patient treated with tofacitinib. CDR3 loop: CASSRLTGVSGANVLTF. DNA for the CDR3: TGCGCCAGCAGCCGCCTGACAGGCGTCTCTGGGGCCAACGTCCTGACTTTC.